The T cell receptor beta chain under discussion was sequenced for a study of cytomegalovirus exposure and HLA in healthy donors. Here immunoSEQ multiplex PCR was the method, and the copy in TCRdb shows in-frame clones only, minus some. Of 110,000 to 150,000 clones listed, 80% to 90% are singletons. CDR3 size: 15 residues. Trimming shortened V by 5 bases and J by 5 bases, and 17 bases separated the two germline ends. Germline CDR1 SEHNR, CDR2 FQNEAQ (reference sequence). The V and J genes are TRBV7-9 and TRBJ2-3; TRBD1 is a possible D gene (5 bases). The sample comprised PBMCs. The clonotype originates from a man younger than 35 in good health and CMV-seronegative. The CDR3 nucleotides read TGTGCCAGCAGCGCACAGGACCCCCGGGTAGATACGCAGTATTTT. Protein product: CASSAQDPRVDTQYF.